What follows are 9 T cell receptor beta chains derived from one specimen sequenced in a study of blood T cell repertoires in COVID-19 (dated by TCRdb to 2018 to 2021). The receptor library was made with the immunoSEQ multiplex PCR assay. This immuneACCESS table, as held by TCRdb, lists in-frame sequences with V and J called but not all clones. Of the missing ones, under half trace to an unresolved V gene in checked studies; the others have no known cause. The sample table records some 130,000 clones; about 86% of these occur just once. The ten biggest clones cover approximately 2.3% of the sample. Sequenced input: PBMCs or T cells enriched from blood (not recorded which). These receptors all stem from a woman aged 45 to 65 who had recovered from COVID-19.

The genes are TRBV19 and TRBJ1-3; D is uncertain. Germline-derived CDR1 and CDR2 are LNHDA and SQIVND (reference sequence). The V gene lost 5 bases and the J gene lost 0 bases, with 8 bases spanning the gap. The CDR3 is made up of 14 amino acids. This chain's CDR3 is CASSPGNSGNTIYF. DNA for the CDR3: TGTGCCAGTAGTCCGGGGAACTCTGGAAACACCATATATTTT.

This clone turned up a few times. The V call is TRBV6-5, the J call TRBJ2-7; the match to TRBD1 covers 12 bases. The V gene end was trimmed by 6 bases and the J gene end by 4 bases; junction bases not matched to a gene: 7. The CDR3 runs to 15 residues. The germline gives CDR1 MNHEY, CDR2 SVGAGI. The CDR3 protein is CASRTGTGGWYEQYF. CDR3 DNA sequence: TGTGCCAGCAGGACCGGGACAGGGGGCTGGTACGAGCAGTACTTC.

This clone was observed once. The chain is built from TRBV15 and TRBJ2-5; D ambiguous. Trimming stripped 0 bases from V and 7 bases from J, with 3 bases between. The CDR3 totals 11 residues. Per the germline V gene, CDR1 is LNHNV and CDR2 is YYDKDF (reference sequence). The CDR3 region has the DNA TGTGCCACCAGCAGAGACCGGACCCAGTACTTC. Its protein product is CATSRDRTQYF.

The chain carries TRBV14 and TRBJ2-1; 7 positions agree with TRBD2. CDR3 length: 17 residues. Germline CDR1 and CDR2: SGHDN and FVKESK. The V gene end was trimmed by 5 bases and the J gene end by 1 base; junction bases not matched to a gene: 11. CDR3 in amino acids: CASSGLDFAGSYNEQFF. The CDR3 nucleotides read TGTGCCAGCAGCGGACTAGATTTCGCGGGGTCCTACAATGAGCAGTTCTTC.

The V call is TRBV21-1, the J call TRBJ1-4. TRBV21-1 is marked as a pseudogene. The CDR3 length is 16 residues. CDR3 sequence: CASSKVRERTNEKLFF. Written as DNA, the CDR3 is TGTGCCAGCAGCAAAGTAAGAGAAAGAACTAATGAAAAACTGTTTTTT.

The chain carries TRBV4-3 and TRBJ1-4; possible D gene TRBD1, 5 bases. The V end was cut by 1 base, the J end by 6 bases, with 9 bases between. Germline V gene lookup returns CDR1 LGHNA and CDR2 YSLEER. This CDR3 has 14 residues. The CDR3 nucleotides read TGCGCCAGCAGCCAAGGTCAGGGATATGAAAAACTGTTTTTT. Translation gives CASSQGQGYEKLFF.

The chain joins TRBV27 to TRBJ1-3, with a weak D call TRBD1 (5 bases). The ends were cut back, 1 base at V and 0 bases at J, with 10 bases in the middle. The CDR3 has 16 amino acids. Germline V gene data show CDR1 as MNHEY and CDR2 as SMNVEV (reference sequence). The CDR3: CASSLWGGTSGNTIYF. CDR3 DNA sequence: TGTGCCAGCAGTTTATGGGGGGGAACCTCTGGAAACACCATATATTTT.

The chain joins TRBV3-1 (or the pseudogene TRBV3-2) to TRBJ1-5, with unresolved D. Germline CDR1 is LGHDT and CDR2 is YNNKEL (reference sequence). This CDR3 is 15 amino acids long. The V end was cut by 0 bases, the J end by 4 bases, with 10 bases between. Written as DNA, the CDR3 is TGTGCCAGCAGCCAAGATCTGAGAGGGAATCAGCCCCAGCATTTT. The encoded protein is CASSQDLRGNQPQHF.

This clone was picked up a small number of times. The chain combines TRBV4-1 with TRBJ2-1; 9 nucleotides match TRBD2. The germline V gene encodes CDR1 MGHRA and CDR2 YSYEKL. Trimming took 0 bases from V and 4 from J; bases not matched to a gene: 10. This CDR3 spans 18 amino acids. The CDR3 DNA reads as TGCGCCAGCAGCCAAGATCGATCTAGCGGGGCGCCATACAATGAGCAGTTCTTC. Its protein product is CASSQDRSSGAPYNEQFF.